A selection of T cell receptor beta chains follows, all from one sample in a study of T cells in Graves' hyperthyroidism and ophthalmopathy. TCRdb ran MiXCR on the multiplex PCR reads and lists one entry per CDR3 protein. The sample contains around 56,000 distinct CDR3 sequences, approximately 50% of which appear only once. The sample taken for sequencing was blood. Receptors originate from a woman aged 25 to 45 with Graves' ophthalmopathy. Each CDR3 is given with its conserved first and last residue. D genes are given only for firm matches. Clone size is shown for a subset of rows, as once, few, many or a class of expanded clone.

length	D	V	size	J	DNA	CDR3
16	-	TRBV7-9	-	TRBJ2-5	TGTGCCAGCAGCCCAGGGGGAGGAGAGACTGAAGAGACCCAGTACTTC	CASSPGGGETEETQYF
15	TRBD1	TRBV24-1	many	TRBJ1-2	TGTGCCACCAGTGATTCCGGGACAGGGAAGTTTGGCTACACCTTC	CATSDSGTGKFGYTF
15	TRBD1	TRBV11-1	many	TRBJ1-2	TGTGCCAGCAGCCCAGAGACCGGGACAGTACATGGCTACACCTTC	CASSPETGTVHGYTF
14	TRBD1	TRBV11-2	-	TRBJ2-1	TGCGCCAGCAGCTTAGGGACAGGGACCAATGAGCGGTTCTTC	CASSLGTGTNERFF
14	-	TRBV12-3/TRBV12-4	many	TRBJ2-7	TGTGCCAGCAGTTTCGAGGGGTATCTCTACGAGCAGTACTTC	CASSFEGYLYEQYF
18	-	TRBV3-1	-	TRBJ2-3	TGTGCCAGCAGCCAAGATGGGGGGGGGAGGGGGAGGACAGATACGCAGTATTTT	CASSQDGGGRGRTDTQYF
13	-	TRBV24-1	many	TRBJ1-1	TGTGCCACCCGAGGGGTGGAGAACACTGAAGCTTTCTTT	CATRGVENTEAFF
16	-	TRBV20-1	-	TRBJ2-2	TGCAGTGCTAGAGGGCCTAACGGGACGAACACCGGGGGGCTGTTTTTT	CSARGPNGTNTGGLFF
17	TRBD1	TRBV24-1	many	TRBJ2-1	TGTGCCACCAGTGATGCGGGACAGGGGGGTTCCTACAATGAGCAGTTCTTC	CATSDAGQGGSYNEQFF
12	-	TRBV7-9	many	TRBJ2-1	TGTGCCAGCAGCTTTGAGGGGACTGAGCAGTTCTTC	CASSFEGTEQFF
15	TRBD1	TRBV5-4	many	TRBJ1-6	TGTGCCAGCAGCTTCGAACCGGGACAGGGAACACCCCTCCACTTT	CASSFEPGQGTPLHF
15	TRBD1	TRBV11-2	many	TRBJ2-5	TGTGCCAGCAGCGGTGGACAGGGTGGGTTAGAGACCCAGTACTTC	CASSGGQGGLETQYF
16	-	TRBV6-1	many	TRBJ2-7	TGTGCCAGCAGTGATATGGCTGCCAACCTAATCTACGAGCAGTACTTC	CASSDMAANLIYEQYF
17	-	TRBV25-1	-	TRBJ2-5	TGTGCCAGCAGGAGGGGGCTCGGGGGCCGTGACCAAGAGACCCAGTACTTC	CASRRGLGGRDQETQYF
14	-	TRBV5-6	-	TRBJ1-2	TGTGCCAGCAGCTCGAGGGGACCGAGGAAGGGCTACACCTTC	CASSSRGPRKGYTF
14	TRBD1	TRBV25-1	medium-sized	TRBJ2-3	TGTGCCAGCAGTGAAACCACAGGGGCAGATACGCAGTATTTT	CASSETTGADTQYF
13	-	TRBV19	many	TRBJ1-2	TGTGCCAGTTTTTCCCGGGACATAAATGGCTACACCTTC	CASFSRDINGYTF
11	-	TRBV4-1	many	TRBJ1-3	TGCGCCAGCAGCCAAGATGTCACCATATATTTT	CASSQDVTIYF
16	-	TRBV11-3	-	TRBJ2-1	TGTGCCAGCAGCACACGGACTGGTGGCGTGAACAATGAGCAGTTCTTC	CASSTRTGGVNNEQFF
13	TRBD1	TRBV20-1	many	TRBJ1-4	TGCAGTGCTAGCCAACAGGGGGTTGGAAAACTGTTTTTT	CSASQQGVGKLFF
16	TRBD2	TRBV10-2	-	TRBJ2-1	TGCGCCAGCCAAGATCGGACTAGCGGGGATGGGAATGAGCAGTTCTTC	CASQDRTSGDGNEQFF
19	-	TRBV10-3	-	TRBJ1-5	TGTGCCATCAGTGCTGGAGGGGGTACTGGGTTTATAAGCAATCAGCCCCAGCATTTT	CAISAGGGTGFISNQPQHF
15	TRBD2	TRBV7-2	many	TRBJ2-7	TGTGCCAGCAGCCAAGGGAGGGCGAGGTCCTACGAGCAGTACTTC	CASSQGRARSYEQYF
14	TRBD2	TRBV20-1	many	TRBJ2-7	TGCAGTGCTGGCGCTAGCGGGAGGAACTACGAGCAGTACTTC	CSAGASGRNYEQYF
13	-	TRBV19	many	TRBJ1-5	TGTGCCAGTAGGGACAACCGAAATCAGCCCCAGCATTTT	CASRDNRNQPQHF
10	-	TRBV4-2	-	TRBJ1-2	TGTGCCAGCAGCCAAGGGGGCTACACCTTC	CASSQGGYTF
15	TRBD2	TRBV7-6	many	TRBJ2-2	TGTGCCAGCAGCCCTAGCGGGAGTGACACCGGGGAGCTGTTTTTT	CASSPSGSDTGELFF
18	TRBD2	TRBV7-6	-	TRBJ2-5	TGTGCCAGCAGCTTAGCGCCTAGCGGGAGGGCTGATCCAGAGACCCAGTACTTC	CASSLAPSGRADPETQYF
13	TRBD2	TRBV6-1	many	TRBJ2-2	TGTACCGGGGGGGCCCCGAGCACCGGGGAGCTGTTTTTT	CTGGAPSTGELFF
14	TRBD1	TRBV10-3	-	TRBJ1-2	TGTGCCATCAGAACAGGGGGGTCTACCTATGGCTACACCTTC	CAIRTGGSTYGYTF
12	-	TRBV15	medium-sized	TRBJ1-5	TGTGCCACCAGCAGAACTTCTGGGCCCCAGCATTTT	CATSRTSGPQHF
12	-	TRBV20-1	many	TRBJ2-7	TGCAGTGCTTCTCCAGACACCTACGAGCAGTACTTC	CSASPDTYEQYF
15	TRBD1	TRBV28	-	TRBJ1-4	TGTGCCAGCAGTTTGGGGACAGGGGTAGAGGAAAAACTGTTTTTT	CASSLGTGVEEKLFF
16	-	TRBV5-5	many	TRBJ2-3	TGTGCCAGCAGCTTGGGAGCAGGGTTTGGTCCAGATACGCAGTATTTT	CASSLGAGFGPDTQYF
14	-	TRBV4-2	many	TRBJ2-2	TGTGCCAGCACCACAGTCTTACTAACCGGGGAGCTGTTTTTT	CASTTVLLTGELFF
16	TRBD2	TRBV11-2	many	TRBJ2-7	TGTGCCAGCAGCCAACGACCCGCGGGGGGCGCCTACGAGCAGTACTTC	CASSQRPAGGAYEQYF
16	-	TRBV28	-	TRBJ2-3	TGTGCCAGCAGAAGGGCTTTGGGACGGAGCACAGATACGCAGTATTTT	CASRRALGRSTDTQYF
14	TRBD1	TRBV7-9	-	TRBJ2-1	TGTGCCGGCAGCTTAGGGGGCTCCTATAATGAGCAGTTCTTC	CAGSLGGSYNEQFF
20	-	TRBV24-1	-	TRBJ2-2	-	CATSESDRVRLHLRFGELFF
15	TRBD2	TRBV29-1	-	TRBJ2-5	TGCAGCGGCCACAGACTAGCGGGGGACCAAGAGACCCAGTACTTC	CSGHRLAGDQETQYF
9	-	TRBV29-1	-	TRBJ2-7	TGCAGCTTGGGTTACGAGCAGTACTTC	CSLGYEQYF
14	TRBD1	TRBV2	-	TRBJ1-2	TGTGCCAGCAGTGATGGACAGGTCGGTAACGGCTACACCTTC	CASSDGQVGNGYTF
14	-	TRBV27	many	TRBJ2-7	TGTGCCAGCAGTTTATTCGCTAGGGGTTACGAGCAGTACTTC	CASSLFARGYEQYF
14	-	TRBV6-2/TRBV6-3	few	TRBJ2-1	TGTGCCAGCACTTTAGGGACTCACATAAGAGAGCAGTTCTTC	CASTLGTHIREQFF
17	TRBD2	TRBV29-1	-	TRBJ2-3	TGCAGCGTCCACCGCTCGGGACTAGCGGGTCGCACAGATACGCAGTATTTT	CSVHRSGLAGRTDTQYF
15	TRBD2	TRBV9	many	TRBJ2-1	TGTGCCAGCAGCGTAGTGGCTAGCGGGATCCATGAGCAGTTCTTC	CASSVVASGIHEQFF